Given below is one T cell receptor beta chain in context. Its specificity is unknown. The data originate from a study of cytomegalovirus exposure and HLA in healthy donors. Study results and caveats: The analysis excluded some indistinguishable V segments, including TRBV6-2 and TRBV6-3. Most TCR beta V segments were productive about 90% or about 30% of the time in an earlier analysis.

In the PCR, 60 Vbeta and 13 Jbeta primers were used. Generated by immunoSEQ multiplex PCR, the TCRdb table keeps only in-frame clones and is missing some. Among roughly 150,000 clones, 75% to 90% were seen once, and the ten largest hold 1.5%. CDR3 length equals 12 residues. Trimming left V 5 bases short and J 1 base short, with 5 bases between. Germline lookup yields CDR1 SNHLY and CDR2 FYNNEI. This chain joins TRBV2 and TRBJ2-5; no reliable D call. The clonotype comes from a woman younger than 30 in good health and CMV-seronegative. The specimen was PBMCs. DNA for the CDR3: TGTGCCAGCAGTCTGGCCCAAGAGACCCAGTACTTC. It specifies CASSLAQETQYF.